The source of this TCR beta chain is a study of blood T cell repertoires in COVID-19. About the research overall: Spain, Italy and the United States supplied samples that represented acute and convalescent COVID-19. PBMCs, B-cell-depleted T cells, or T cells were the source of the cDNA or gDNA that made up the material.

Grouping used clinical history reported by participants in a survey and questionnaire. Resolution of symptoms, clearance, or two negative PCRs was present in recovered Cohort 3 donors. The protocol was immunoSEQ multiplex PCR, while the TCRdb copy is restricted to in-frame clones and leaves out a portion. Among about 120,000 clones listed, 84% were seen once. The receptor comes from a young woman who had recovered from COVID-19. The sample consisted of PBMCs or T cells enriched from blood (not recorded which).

In nucleotides, the CDR3 is TGCGCCAGCAGCTCACTAGCGACCTACGAGCAGTACTTC. Protein sequence: CASSSLATYEQYF. The rearrangement links TRBV5-1 to TRBJ2-7, with TRBD2 identical over 7 bases. V lost 3 bases to trimming and J lost 2 bases; unmatched junction nucleotides: 2. The germline V gene encodes CDR1 SGHRS and CDR2 YFSETQ. The CDR3 spans 13 residues.